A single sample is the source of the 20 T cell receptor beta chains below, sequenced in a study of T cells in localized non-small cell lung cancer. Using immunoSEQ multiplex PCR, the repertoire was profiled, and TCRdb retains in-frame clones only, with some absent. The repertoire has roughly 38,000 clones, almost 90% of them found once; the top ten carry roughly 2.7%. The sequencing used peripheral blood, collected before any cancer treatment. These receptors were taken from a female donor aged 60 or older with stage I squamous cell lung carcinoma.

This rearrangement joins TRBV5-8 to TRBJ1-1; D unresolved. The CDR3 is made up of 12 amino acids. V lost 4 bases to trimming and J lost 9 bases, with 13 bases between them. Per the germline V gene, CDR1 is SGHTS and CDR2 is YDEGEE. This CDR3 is CASSVGGVKAFF. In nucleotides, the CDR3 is TGTGCCAGCAGCGTGGGCGGTGTTAAAGCTTTCTTT.

The CDR3 region has the DNA TGTGCCAGCAGCCGACAGGGGAACACTGAAGCTTTCTTT. This encodes CASSRQGNTEAFF. The V gene is TRBV6-5, the J gene TRBJ1-1; 7 nucleotides line up with TRBD1. Germline V CDR1 and CDR2: MNHEY, SVGAGI. The CDR3 has 13 residues. The junction had 2 bases not matched to a gene; V was cut back by 6 bases and J by 1 base.

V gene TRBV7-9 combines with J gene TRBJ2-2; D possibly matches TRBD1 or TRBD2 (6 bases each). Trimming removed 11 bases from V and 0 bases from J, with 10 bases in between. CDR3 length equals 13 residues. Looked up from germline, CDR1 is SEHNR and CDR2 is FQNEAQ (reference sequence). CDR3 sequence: CAGGTTNTGELFF. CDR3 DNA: TGTGCCGGGGGGACAACGAACACCGGGGAGCTGTTTTTT.

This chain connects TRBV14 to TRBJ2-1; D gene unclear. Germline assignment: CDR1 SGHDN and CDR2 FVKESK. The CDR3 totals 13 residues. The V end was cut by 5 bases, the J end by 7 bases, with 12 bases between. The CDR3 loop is CASSSTVANEQFF. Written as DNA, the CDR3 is TGTGCCAGCAGCTCCACAGTGGCAAATGAGCAGTTCTTC.

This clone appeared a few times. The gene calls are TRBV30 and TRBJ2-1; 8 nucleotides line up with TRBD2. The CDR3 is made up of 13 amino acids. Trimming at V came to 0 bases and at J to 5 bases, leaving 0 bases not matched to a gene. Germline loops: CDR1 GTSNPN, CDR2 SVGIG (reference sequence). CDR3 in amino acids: CAWSVLADNEQFF. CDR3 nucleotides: TGTGCCTGGAGTGTACTAGCGGACAATGAGCAGTTCTTC.

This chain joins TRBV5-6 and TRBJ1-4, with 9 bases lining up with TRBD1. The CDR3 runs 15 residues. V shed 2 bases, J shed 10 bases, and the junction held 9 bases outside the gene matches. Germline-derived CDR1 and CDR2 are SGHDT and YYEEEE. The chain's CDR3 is CASSFRGTGTAKLFF. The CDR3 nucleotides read TGTGCCAGCAGCTTCCGCGGGACAGGGACGGCAAAACTGTTTTTT.

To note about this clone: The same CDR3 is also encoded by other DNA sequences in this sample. DNA of the CDR3: TGTGCCAGCAGGCCGGGGCCGAATCAGCCCCAGCATTTT. It yields the protein CASRPGPNQPQHF. This sequence joins TRBV28 and TRBJ1-5; a possible D gene is TRBD1 (5 bases). Deletions cut 6 bases from V and 4 bases from J, with 10 bases between. CDR1 and CDR2 from the germline V gene are MDHEN and SYDVKM. The CDR3 extends over 13 amino acids.

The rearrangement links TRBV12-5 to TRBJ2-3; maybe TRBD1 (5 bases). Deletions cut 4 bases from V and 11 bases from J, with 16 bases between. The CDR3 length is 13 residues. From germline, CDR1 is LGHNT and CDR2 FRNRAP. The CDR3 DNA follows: TGTGCTAGTGGTTCTAACCCTAGGGGCGAGCAGTATTTT. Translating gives CASGSNPRGEQYF.

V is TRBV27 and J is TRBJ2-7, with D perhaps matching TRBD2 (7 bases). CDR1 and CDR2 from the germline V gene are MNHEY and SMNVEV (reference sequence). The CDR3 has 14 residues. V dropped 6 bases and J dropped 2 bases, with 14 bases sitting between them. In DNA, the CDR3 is TGTGCCAGCAGCCCAGCGGGGACAACCTACGAGCAGTACTTC. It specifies CASSPAGTTYEQYF.

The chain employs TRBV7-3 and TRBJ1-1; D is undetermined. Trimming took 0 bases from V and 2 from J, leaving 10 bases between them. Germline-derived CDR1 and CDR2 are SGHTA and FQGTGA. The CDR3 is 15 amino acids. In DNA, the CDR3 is TGTGCCAGCAGCTTAACACGGGAACCCAACACTGAAGCTTTCTTT. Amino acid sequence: CASSLTREPNTEAFF.

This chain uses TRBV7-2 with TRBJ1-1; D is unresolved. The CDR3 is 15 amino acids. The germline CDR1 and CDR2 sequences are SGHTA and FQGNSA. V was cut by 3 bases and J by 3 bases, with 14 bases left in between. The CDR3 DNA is TGTGCCAGCAGCTTGAATCGAGGCGGAGACACTGAAGCTTTCTTT. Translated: CASSLNRGGDTEAFF.

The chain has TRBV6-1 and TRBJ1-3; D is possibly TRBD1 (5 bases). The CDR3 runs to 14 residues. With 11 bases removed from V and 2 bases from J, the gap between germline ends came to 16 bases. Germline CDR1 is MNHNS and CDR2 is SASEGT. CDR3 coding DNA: TGTGCCGTCAAGATACAGGAGACTGGAAACACCATATATTTT. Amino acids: CAVKIQETGNTIYF.

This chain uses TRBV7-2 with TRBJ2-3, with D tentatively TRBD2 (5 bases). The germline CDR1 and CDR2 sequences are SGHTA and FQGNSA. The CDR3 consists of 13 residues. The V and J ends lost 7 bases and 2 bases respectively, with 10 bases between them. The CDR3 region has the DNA TGTGCCAGCACCGCGGGCGTCACAGATACGCAGTATTTT. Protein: CASTAGVTDTQYF.

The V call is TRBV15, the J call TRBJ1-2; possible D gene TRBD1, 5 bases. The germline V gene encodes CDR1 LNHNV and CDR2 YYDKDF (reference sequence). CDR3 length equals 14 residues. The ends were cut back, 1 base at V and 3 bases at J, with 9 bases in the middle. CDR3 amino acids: CATSRGGTDYGYTF. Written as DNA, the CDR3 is TGTGCCACCAGCAGAGGAGGGACGGACTATGGCTACACCTTC.

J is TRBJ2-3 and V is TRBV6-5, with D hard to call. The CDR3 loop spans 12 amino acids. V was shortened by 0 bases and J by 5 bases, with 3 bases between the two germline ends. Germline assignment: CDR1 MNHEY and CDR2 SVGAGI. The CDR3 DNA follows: TGTGCCAGCAGTTACTCGCGAGATACGCAGTATTTT. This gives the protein CASSYSRDTQYF.

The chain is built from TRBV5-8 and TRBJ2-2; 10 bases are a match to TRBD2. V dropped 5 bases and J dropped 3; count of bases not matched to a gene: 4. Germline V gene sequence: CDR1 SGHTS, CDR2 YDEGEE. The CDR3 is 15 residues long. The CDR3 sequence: CASRLAGVYTGELFF. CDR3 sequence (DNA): TGTGCCAGCAGGCTAGCGGGAGTATACACCGGGGAGCTGTTTTTT.

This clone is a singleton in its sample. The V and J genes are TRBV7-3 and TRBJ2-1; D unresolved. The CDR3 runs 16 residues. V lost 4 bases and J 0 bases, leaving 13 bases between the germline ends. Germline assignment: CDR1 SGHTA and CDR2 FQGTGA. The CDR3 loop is CASSSRTHSSYNEQFF. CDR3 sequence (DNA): TGTGCCAGCAGCTCCCGGACCCACAGCTCCTACAATGAGCAGTTCTTC.

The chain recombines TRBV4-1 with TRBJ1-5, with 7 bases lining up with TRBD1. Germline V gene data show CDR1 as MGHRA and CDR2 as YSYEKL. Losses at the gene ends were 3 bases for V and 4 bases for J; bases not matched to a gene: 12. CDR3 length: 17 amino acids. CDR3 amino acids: CASSHAPGTDNNQPQHF. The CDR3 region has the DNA TGCGCCAGCAGCCATGCCCCCGGGACAGATAATAATCAGCCCCAGCATTTT.

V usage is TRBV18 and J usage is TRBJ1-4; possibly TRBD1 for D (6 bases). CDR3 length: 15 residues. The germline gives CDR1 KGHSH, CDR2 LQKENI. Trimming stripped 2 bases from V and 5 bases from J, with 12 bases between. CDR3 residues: CASSPNQGPNEKLFF. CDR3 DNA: TGTGCCAGCTCACCAAATCAGGGGCCGAATGAAAAACTGTTTTTT.

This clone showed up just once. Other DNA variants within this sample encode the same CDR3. The chain's CDR3 is CASSLGADTQYF. Written as DNA, the CDR3 is TGCGCCAGCAGCTTGGGGGCAGATACGCAGTATTTT. V and J are TRBV5-1 and TRBJ2-3; D is unresolved. CDR3 length equals 12 residues. Germline V lookup: CDR1 SGHRS, CDR2 YFSETQ. V gave up 0 bases and J gave up 4 bases, with 3 bases separating them. Supplemented by reference TRBV5-1 and TRBJ2-3, the full variable domain reads KAGVTQTPRYLIKTRGQQVTLSCSPISGHRSVSWYQQTPGQGLQFLFEYFSETQRNKGNFPGRFSGRQFSNSRSEMNVSTLELGDSALYLCASSLGADTQYFGPGTRLTVL.